Listed here are 10 T cell receptor beta chains from one sample, sequenced in a study of T cells in Graves' hyperthyroidism and ophthalmopathy. RNA transcripts served as the template for amplifying TCR beta CDR3 regions. In the first-round RT-PCR of the TCR CDR3, the HTBI primer set was used. TCRdb fed the multiplex PCR reads into MiXCR, producing one record per CDR3 protein. The sample records over 500,000 distinct CDR3 sequences, roughly a sixth being singletons. Sequencing input: blood. These receptors were obtained from a woman between 18 and 29 years old with Graves' ophthalmopathy.

The V and J genes are TRBV28 and TRBJ2-2; perhaps TRBD2 as D (7 bases). V lost 11 bases and J 3 bases, leaving 16 bases between the germline ends. This CDR3 region has 14 residues. The germline V gene encodes CDR1 MDHEN and CDR2 SYDVKM. CDR3 DNA sequence: TGTGCCGGCAATGGGAGGGGGTACACCGGGGAGCTGTTTTTT. It specifies CAGNGRGYTGELFF.

This clonotype was observed many times. V and J are TRBV28 and TRBJ1-4; TRBD1 matches at 12 bases. Germline V gene lookup returns CDR1 MDHEN and CDR2 SYDVKM. Trimming removed 6 bases from V and 6 bases from J; junction bases left unmatched: 2. This CDR3 spans 14 amino acids. The CDR3 loop is CASSGDRGHEKLFF. The CDR3 DNA sequence: TGTGCCAGCAGCGGGGACAGGGGGCATGAAAAACTGTTTTTT.

The chain combines TRBV28 with TRBJ1-1; maybe TRBD1 (5 bases). The CDR3 covers 16 residues. The V gene's germline CDR1 is MDHEN and CDR2 SYDVKM. The germline V and J ends were trimmed by 1 base and 4 bases, with 16 bases remaining between them. CDR3 nucleotides: TGTGCCAGCAGTTTATCGGGTCCGGGGGGTTCCACTGAAGCTTTCTTT. Protein: CASSLSGPGGSTEAFF.

The chain has TRBV9 and TRBJ2-1, with D perhaps matching TRBD1 (6 bases). CDR3 length equals 16 residues. V lost 4 bases, J lost 0 bases, and 14 bases lay in between. CDR1 SGDLS and CDR2 YYNGEE come from the germline V gene. This CDR3 is CASSSRGGTSYNEQFF. The CDR3 nucleotides are TGTGCCAGCAGCTCCCGAGGGGGAACCTCCTACAATGAGCAGTTCTTC.

The chain joins TRBV27 to TRBJ1-1; D gene ambiguous. The germline CDR1 and CDR2 sequences are MNHEY and SMNVEV (reference sequence). The CDR3 sequence is 13 residues long. Trimming took off 5 bases at V and 5 bases at J, with 12 bases between the two ends. CDR3 sequence reads: CASSPTLPTEAFF. As DNA, the CDR3 is TGTGCCAGCAGTCCTACGTTACCAACTGAAGCTTTCTTT.

In this sample, this clonotype turned up a few times. The rearrangement uses TRBV5-4 and TRBJ2-1; tentative D call: TRBD2 (6 bases). The germline V gene has CDR1 SGHNT and CDR2 YYREEE (reference sequence). The CDR3 totals 16 residues. V lost 6 bases to trimming and J lost 2 bases, with 18 bases between them. CDR3 DNA: TGTGCCAGCACCGAAGGAGGAGGGTCCCCCTACAATGAGCAGTTCTTC. Translating it yields CASTEGGGSPYNEQFF. Variable domain in full (rest from reference TRBV5-4 and TRBJ2-1): ETGVTQSPTHLIKTRGQQVTLRCSSQSGHNTVSWYQQALGQGPQFIFQYYREEENGRGNFPPRFSGLQFPNYSSELNVNALELDDSALYLCASTEGGGSPYNEQFFGPGTRLTVL.

V gene TRBV5-5 combines with J gene TRBJ1-2, with unresolved D. The V and J ends lost 0 bases and 4 bases respectively, with 10 bases between them. The V gene's germline CDR1 is SGHKS and CDR2 YYEKEE (reference sequence). The CDR3 covers 14 residues. Here the CDR3 reads CASSLADGPYGYTF. For the CDR3, the DNA is TGTGCCAGCAGCTTGGCCGACGGACCCTATGGCTACACCTTC. The variable domain in full, completed from reference TRBV5-5 and TRBJ1-2, reads DAGVTQSPTHLIKTRGQQVTLRCSPISGHKSVSWYQQVLGQGPQFIFQYYEKEERGRGNFPDRFSARQFPNYSSELNVNALLLGDSALYLCASSLADGPYGYTFGSGTRLTVV.

This clonotype was counted a single time. This chain links TRBV29-1 with TRBJ2-3; 7 bases match TRBD2. The CDR3 extends over 16 amino acids. The V segment lost 1 base and the J segment 4 bases; nucleotides outside the gene matches: 11. Germline CDR1 and CDR2: SQVTM and ANQGSEA. The CDR3 region is CSVEGGGGLNADTQYF. The DNA for the CDR3 is TGCAGCGTTGAAGGGGGGGGAGGCCTGAACGCAGATACGCAGTATTTT.

This clonotype was counted ten times or more. The genes are TRBV2 and TRBJ2-5, with D uncertain. The V and J ends lost 6 bases and 0 bases respectively, with 8 bases between them. The germline gives CDR1 SNHLY, CDR2 FYNNEI. This CDR3 contains 13 residues. Written as DNA, the CDR3 is TGTGCCAGCAGGGCCGGGTACCAAGAGACCCAGTACTTC. This codes for CASRAGYQETQYF.

The V gene is TRBV7-9, the J gene TRBJ1-3; TRBD1 matches 7 bases. Germline values: CDR1 SEHNR, CDR2 FQNEAQ (reference sequence). V shed 0 bases, J shed 6 bases, and the junction held 11 bases outside the gene matches. The CDR3 contains 17 residues. The CDR3: CASSLALEGTALNTIYF. CDR3 in DNA: TGTGCCAGCAGCTTAGCGCTAGAGGGGACAGCGCTAAACACCATATATTTT.